The subject of this entry is one T cell receptor (beta chain). Its specificity is unknown. The CDR3 contains 15 residues. V trimming: 4 bases; J trimming: 1 base; junction bases outside the gene matches: 1. Germline V gene sequence: CDR1 SGHRS, CDR2 YFSETQ. These data originate in a study of T cell responses to AZD1222 COVID-19 vaccine. Study-level findings and limits: The number of AZD1222 recipients seropositive at baseline was only six. A rise in Spike-specific TCR breadth and depth followed two AZD1222 doses. Distributed over spike, vaccine-associated CD4 TCRs predominated at 160-218 and 743-854. The donor group comprised mostly white British people and more females; the analysis possibly underestimated clonal diversity.

Repertoires were generated with immunoSEQ multiplex PCR, while TCRdb's copy carries only in-frame clones and drops some. The sample shows around 130,000 clones, 80% to 90% of them seen only once. The chain recombines TRBV5-1 with TRBJ1-4; 10 bases match TRBD1. The source was peripheral blood, collected on day 0 of AZD1222 vaccination. The sequence was collected from an adult in good health. The CDR3 DNA is TGCGCCAGCAGCCGGGACAGGGGAACTAATGAAAAACTGTTTTTT. Its translation is CASSRDRGTNEKLFF.